The T cell receptor beta chain under discussion was sequenced for a study of cytomegalovirus exposure and HLA in healthy donors (TCRdb year 2017). Context from the whole study: According to a later analysis, the roughly 120 validation repertoires were produced on the same platform as the 666 repertoires of the first cohort. The aim of the study was to test whether cataloging public T cell receptors could identify signatures of past pathogen exposure. A separate validation cohort of 100 to 150 different subjects was used in addition to the approximately 700-subject first cohort. High-throughput TCR immunosequencing, statistical association of individual TCRs with disease status, and machine learning were combined to predict cytomegalovirus infection status. Points the paper makes about the study in general: All 130 or so repertoires were used to score co-occurrence in the validation cohort in a later analysis, because that analysis had no HLA typing for the cohort. A later analysis found that TCRs clustered in the first cohort also tended to co-occur in the 120 or so validation repertoires, with approximately 95% of cluster scores above 0. The authors suggested that the approach could potentially be extended to other disease states and immunological phenotypes. Most TCR sequences were seen in very few donors, while some public TCRs were found in many individuals. In vitro tests confirmed that a few of the cytomegalovirus-associated TCR beta chains recognize cytomegalovirus antigens. The classifier was reported to diagnose cytomegalovirus status with high specificity and sensitivity in both the original cohort and the validation cohort. A total of roughly 160 TCR beta chains were listed by the study as associated with cytomegalovirus.

The library was built by means of the immunoSEQ multiplex PCR assay. In the original analysis: A statistical classification framework was built for diagnosing cytomegalovirus status from the catalog of TCR beta chain sequences. Imported from immuneACCESS, the table was reduced by TCRdb to in-frame sequences with V and J called. These copies leave out some clones; in studies compared against another copy, an unresolved V gene accounts for under half, and the cause of the remainder is not known. Clone size and the V and J calls come from that table; the DNA yielded D and trimming. The sample has roughly 98,000 clones on record, roughly 87% of them singletons. In total, the top ten clones hold around 6% of the sample. CDR1 MNHNS and CDR2 SASEGT are derived from the germline V gene. V loses 2 bases of germline sequence and J loses 4 bases, and the interval between the two ends is 17 bases. From cysteine to phenylalanine, the CDR3 is 16 amino acids long. This entry keeps only the CDR3 DNA: 48 bases, framed from base 1.

The donors belonged to the validation cohort of roughly 120 subjects, which was separate from the 666-subject first cohort. Remarks on this clone: Its target antigen remains unknown. No base quality values were provided; no much bigger clone lies one nucleotide off.

The TCR sequence derives from a man aged 18 to 30 in good health and CMV-seropositive. Sequencing was carried out using PBMCs. The chain was built from TRBV6-1 and TRBJ1-2, with the D gene uncertain. This receptor has the CDR3 CASSETIPPVGYGYTF. DNA sequence: TGTGCCAGCAGTGAAACCATCCCCCCGGTCGGCTATGGCTACACCTTC.